The T cell receptor (beta chain) described here comes from a study of vaccination effects on CD4 cells after COVID-19. Whole-study context: Two doses of BNT162b2 or mRNA-1273 vaccine were administered to participants. Broader study findings: Whether induced by infection or by vaccine, clones showed marked clonal contraction late after vaccination.

This clone was seen a handful of times. No antigen is known for it. Sequencing was performed with immunoSEQ multiplex PCR; in TCRdb, only in-frame clones are kept and a portion is missing. The sample carries 35,000 to 45,000 clones, 66% recorded once. ViraFEST assay sequencing came after antigen-specific CD4+ T cells were expanded with viral peptide pools. After more than 9 days in culture, the CD4+ T cells were isolated. None of these healthy vaccinees had been infected with SARS-CoV-2 before vaccination. Culturing of around 2 million PBMC per well took place with around 10 IU/ml IL-2 and 9 to 10 ug/ml peptides. The authors exchanged half the medium for IL-2 medium on days 3 and 7. V dropped 2 bases and J dropped 4; count of bases not matched to a gene: 4. The CDR3 is 14 amino acids. CDR1 is MNHEY and CDR2 is SVGAGI in the germline V gene.

The chain employs TRBV6-5 and TRBJ1-2, with 7 bases fitting TRBD1. The material was CD4+ T cells from PBMCs cultured with HCoV-OC43 spike peptides, obtained before COVID-19 vaccination. Subset given: HCoV-OC43 spike overlapping peptide pool stimulation. The receptor was isolated from a human donor who received a COVID-19 vaccine. CDR3 nucleotides: TGTGCCAGCAGTTACGGACAGGCGCCCTATGGCTACACCTTC. Translating gives CASSYGQAPYGYTF.